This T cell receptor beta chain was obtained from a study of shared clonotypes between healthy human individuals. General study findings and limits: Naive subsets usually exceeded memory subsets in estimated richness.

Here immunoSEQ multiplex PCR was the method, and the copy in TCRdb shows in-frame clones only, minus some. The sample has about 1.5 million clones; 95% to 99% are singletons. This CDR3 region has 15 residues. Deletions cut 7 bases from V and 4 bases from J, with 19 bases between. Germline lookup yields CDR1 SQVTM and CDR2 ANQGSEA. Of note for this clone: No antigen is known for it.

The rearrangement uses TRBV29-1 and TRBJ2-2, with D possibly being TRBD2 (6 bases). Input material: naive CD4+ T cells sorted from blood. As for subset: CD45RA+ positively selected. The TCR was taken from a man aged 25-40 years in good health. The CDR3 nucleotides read TGCAGCGCCACGACCGGGACTCTTACCACCGGGGAGCTGTTTTTT. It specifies CSATTGTLTTGELFF.